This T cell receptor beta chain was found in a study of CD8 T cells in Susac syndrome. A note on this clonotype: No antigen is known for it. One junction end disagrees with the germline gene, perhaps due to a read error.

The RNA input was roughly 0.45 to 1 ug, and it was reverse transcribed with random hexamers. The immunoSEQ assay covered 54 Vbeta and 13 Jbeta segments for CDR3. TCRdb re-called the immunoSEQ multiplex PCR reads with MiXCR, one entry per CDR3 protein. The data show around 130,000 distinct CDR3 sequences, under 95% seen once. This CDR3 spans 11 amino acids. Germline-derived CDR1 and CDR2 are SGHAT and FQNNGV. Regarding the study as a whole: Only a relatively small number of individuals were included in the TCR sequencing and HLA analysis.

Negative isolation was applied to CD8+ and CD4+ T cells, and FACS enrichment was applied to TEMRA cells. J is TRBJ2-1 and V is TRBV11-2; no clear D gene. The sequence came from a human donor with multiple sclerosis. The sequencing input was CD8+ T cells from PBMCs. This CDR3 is CASSSDNEQFF. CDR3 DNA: TGTGCCAGCAGCTCCGACAATGAGCAGTTCTTC. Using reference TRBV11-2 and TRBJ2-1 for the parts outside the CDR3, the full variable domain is EAGVAQSPRYKIIEKRQSVAFWCNPISGHATLYWYQQILGQGPKLLIQFQNNGVVDDSQLPKDRFSAERLKGVDSTLKIQPAKLEDSAVYLCASSSDNEQFFGPGTRLTVL.